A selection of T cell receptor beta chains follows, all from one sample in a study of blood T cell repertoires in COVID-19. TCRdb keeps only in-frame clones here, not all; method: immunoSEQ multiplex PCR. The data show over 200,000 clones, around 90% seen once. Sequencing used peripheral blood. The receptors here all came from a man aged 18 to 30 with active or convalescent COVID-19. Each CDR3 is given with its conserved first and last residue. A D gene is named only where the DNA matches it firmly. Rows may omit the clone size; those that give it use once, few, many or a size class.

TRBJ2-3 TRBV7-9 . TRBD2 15 TGTGCCAGCAGCTTTTTACCGGGAGGGTCAGATACGCAGTATTTT CASSFLPGGSDTQYF
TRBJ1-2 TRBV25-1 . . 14 TGTGCCAGCAGTGAATATGGGGGGTGGTATGGCTACACCTTC CASSEYGGWYGYTF
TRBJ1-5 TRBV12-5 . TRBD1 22 TGTGCTAGTGGTTTGGTAGGCCCAAAGACCCAGACAGGGCCAATCGGCAATCAGCCCCAGCATTTT CASGLVGPKTQTGPIGNQPQHF
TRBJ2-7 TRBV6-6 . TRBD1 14 TGTGCCAGCAGTTCTCAGGGGGTACTGGGCGAGCAGTACTTC CASSSQGVLGEQYF
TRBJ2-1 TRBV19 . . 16 TGTGCCAGTAGTATAGATCCATCCCTTACTTACAATGAGCAGTTCTTC CASSIDPSLTYNEQFF
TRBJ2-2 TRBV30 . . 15 TGTGCCTGGAGTTTTTTGGGGCTGAACACCGGGGAGCTGTTTTTT CAWSFLGLNTGELFF
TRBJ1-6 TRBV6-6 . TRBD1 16 TGTGCCAGCAGTTTCGACAGGGACTCCTATAATTCACCCCTCCACTTT CASSFDRDSYNSPLHF
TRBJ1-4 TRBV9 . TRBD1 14 TGTGCCAGCAGCCCGACAGGGGGTGGAGAAAAACTGTTTTTT CASSPTGGGEKLFF
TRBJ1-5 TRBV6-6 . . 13 TGTGCCAGCGAGTCCCAACAGGGTCAGCCCCAGCATTTT CASESQQGQPQHF
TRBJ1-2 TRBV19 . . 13 TGTGCCAGTAGTATTCCACAGAGATATGGCTACACCTTC CASSIPQRYGYTF
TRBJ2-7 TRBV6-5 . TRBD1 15 TGTGCCAGCAGTTACTCGACACAGGGGGCCTACGAGCAGTACTTC CASSYSTQGAYEQYF
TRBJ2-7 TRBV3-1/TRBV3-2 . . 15 TGTGCCAGCAGCCAAGGGCAGGGTCACTCCTACGAGCAGTACTTC CASSQGQGHSYEQYF
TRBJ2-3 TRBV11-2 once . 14 TGTGCCAGCAGCTTAGATCTCAGCACAGATACGCAGTATTTT CASSLDLSTDTQYF
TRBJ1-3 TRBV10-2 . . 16 TGCGCCAGCAGTCTCTCAGGGTCTCGCTCTGGAAACACCATATATTTT CASSLSGSRSGNTIYF
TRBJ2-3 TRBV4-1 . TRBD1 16 TGCGCCAGCAGCCCTGGGGACAGGGTGGGCACAGATACGCAGTATTTT CASSPGDRVGTDTQYF
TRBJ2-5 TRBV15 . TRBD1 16 TGTGCCACCAGCAGAACCAGACAGGGGGCTGTGGAGACCCAGTACTTC CATSRTRQGAVETQYF
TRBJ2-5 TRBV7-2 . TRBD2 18 TGTGCCAGCAGCTTGGGGATTAGCGGGAGGCCCTCCCAAGAGACCCAGTACTTC CASSLGISGRPSQETQYF
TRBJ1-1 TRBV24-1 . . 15 TGTGCCACCAGTGATTCTAGGGGGGGCAACACTGAAGCTTTCTTT CATSDSRGGNTEAFF
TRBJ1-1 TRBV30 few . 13 TGTGCCTGGAGTGTAACGGTGAACACTGAAGCTTTCTTT CAWSVTVNTEAFF
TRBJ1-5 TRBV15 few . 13 TGTGCCACCAGCAGAGACAGAAATCAGCCCCAGCATTTT CATSRDRNQPQHF
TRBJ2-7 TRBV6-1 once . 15 TGTGCCAGCAGTGAAGCGGTTTACTCGCCCTACGAGCAGTACTTC CASSEAVYSPYEQYF
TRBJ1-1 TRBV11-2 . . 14 TGTGCCAGCCAAGGTCTGGGAGGGAACACTGAAGCTTTCTTT CASQGLGGNTEAFF
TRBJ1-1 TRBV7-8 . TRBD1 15 TGTGCCAGCAGCTCCATAGGGACAGGGGGCACTGAAGCTTTCTTT CASSSIGTGGTEAFF
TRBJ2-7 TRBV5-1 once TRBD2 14 TGCGCCAGTACACCCGGGGGGGTCCGCTACGAGCAGTACTTC CASTPGGVRYEQYF
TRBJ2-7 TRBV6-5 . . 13 TGTGCCAGCAGTTACGATGGTCAAGCCGAGCAGTACTTC CASSYDGQAEQYF
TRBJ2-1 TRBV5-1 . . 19 TGCGCCAGCAGCTCTGAACCCTCGACTAGTTTTGGCTTCTACAATGAGCAGTTCTTC CASSSEPSTSFGFYNEQFF
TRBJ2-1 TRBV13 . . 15 TGTGCCAGCAGCCCCCCTACGGGAGTGAACGATGAGCAGTTCTTC CASSPPTGVNDEQFF
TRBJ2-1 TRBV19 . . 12 TGTGCCAGTAGTATCAAGGGGGGGGAGCAGTTCTTC CASSIKGGEQFF
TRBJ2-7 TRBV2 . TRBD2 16 TGTGCCAGCAGCGACAGACTAGCGGAGGAGTCCTACGAGCAGTACTTC CASSDRLAEESYEQYF